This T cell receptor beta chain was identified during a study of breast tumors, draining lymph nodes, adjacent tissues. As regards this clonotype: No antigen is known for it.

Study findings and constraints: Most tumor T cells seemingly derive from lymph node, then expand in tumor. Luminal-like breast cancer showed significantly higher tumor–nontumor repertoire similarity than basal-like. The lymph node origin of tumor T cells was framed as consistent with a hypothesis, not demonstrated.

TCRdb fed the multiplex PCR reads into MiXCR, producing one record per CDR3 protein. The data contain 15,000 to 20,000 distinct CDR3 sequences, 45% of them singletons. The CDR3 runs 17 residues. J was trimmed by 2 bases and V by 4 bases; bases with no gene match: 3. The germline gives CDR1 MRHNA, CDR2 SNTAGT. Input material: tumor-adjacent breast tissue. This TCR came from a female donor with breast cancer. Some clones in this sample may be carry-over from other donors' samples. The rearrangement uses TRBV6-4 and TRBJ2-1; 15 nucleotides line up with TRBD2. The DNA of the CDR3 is TGTGCCAGCAGTGTACGGACTAGCGGGGGGGCCTACAATGAGCAGTTCTTC. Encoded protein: CASSVRTSGGAYNEQFF.